This TCR beta chain was identified in a study of blood T cells in healthy people across ages. Study results and limitations: The diversity estimates, figures obtained from one million T cells, were considered underestimates.

As concerns this clonotype: The antigen is not known.

Germline V gene data show CDR1 as LNHNV and CDR2 as YYDKDF (reference sequence). This CDR3 is 14 amino acids long. Primed by a sample-barcoded 5' primer and a J-beta primer mix, a second PCR proceeded for 7 to 11 cycles. MiXCR, run by TCRdb on the 5' RACE reads, gives a single entry per CDR3 protein. Of fewer than 900,000 distinct CDR3 sequences in the sample, 45% to 50% are singletons; the top ten hold roughly a third. The rearrangement uses TRBV15 and TRBJ2-7, with D unclear. The J call is in doubt because the DNA end fits TRBJ2-5 better. Sequences were obtained from blood. The receptor was derived from a woman in her fifties or sixties in good health. The CDR3 loop reads CATSGLTLEETQYF. Written as DNA, the CDR3 is TGTGCCACCAGCGGCCTAACTCTAGAAGAGACCCAGTACTTC.